A selection of T cell receptor beta chains follows, all from one sample in a study of a mutant IDH1 vaccine in newly diagnosed glioma. Using immunoSEQ multiplex PCR, the repertoire was profiled, and TCRdb retains in-frame clones only, with some absent. The sample lists 30,000 to 40,000 clones; about 83% were seen once. No antigen has been identified for these receptors. The specimen comprised PBMCs, sampled from a glioma patient whose treatment included an IDH1 peptide vaccine. Receptor source: a woman in her 30s with glioma. Both conserved end residues are part of each CDR3. Fields, in order: clone size, CDR3 length, V gene, D gene, J gene, CDR3 DNA, CDR3 protein. D genes are given only for firm matches. Only some rows state a clone size, as once, few, many or a class for expanded clones.

>.|18|TRBV9|TRBD1|TRBJ2-1
TGTGCCAGCAGCGTAGCAGGATCAGGGGGCACGGCCTACAATGAGCAGTTCTTC
CASSVAGSGGTAYNEQFF
>.|15|TRBV6-5|.|TRBJ1-1
TGTGCCAGCAGTTACTCGAGGGGCGGGGTGTTGAAAGCTTTCTTT
CASSYSRGGVLKAFF
>.|13|TRBV5-4|.|TRBJ1-1
TGTGCCAGCAGCTTGGGAAAGGGGACTGAAGCTTTCTTT
CASSLGKGTEAFF
>once|12|TRBV6-1|.|TRBJ2-7
TGTGCCAGCAGTGAAGACAGCCACGAGCAGTACTTC
CASSEDSHEQYF
>.|12|TRBV30|.|TRBJ1-1
TGTGCCTGGCGGCGGTTGAACACTGAAGCTTTCTTT
CAWRRLNTEAFF
>.|16|TRBV11-3|.|TRBJ1-1
TGTGCCAGCAGCTTAAGGGATCTAAGTCTCCCCGTCGAAGCTTTCTTT
CASSLRDLSLPVEAFF
>.|12|TRBV6-6|TRBD1|TRBJ2-2
TGTGCCAGCGAAGGGGGCCGCGGGGAGCTGTTTTTT
CASEGGRGELFF
>.|15|TRBV2|.|TRBJ2-7
TGTGCCAGCGGAATCGTGACAAATAAGTACTACGAGCAGTACTTC
CASGIVTNKYYEQYF
>.|12|TRBV6-5|.|TRBJ1-4
TGTGCCAGCTCTTCAACTAATGAAAAACTGTTTTTT
CASSSTNEKLFF
>.|13|TRBV11-3|.|TRBJ1-1
TGTGCCAGCAGCTTAAGGGTTAACACTGAAGCTTTCTTT
CASSLRVNTEAFF
>.|14|TRBV7-2|TRBD2|TRBJ2-5
TGTGCCAGCATGACGCTAGCGGGAAAAGAGACCCAGTACTTC
CASMTLAGKETQYF
>.|12|TRBV25-1|.|TRBJ1-2
TGTGCCAGCAGTGAATCGGGCATGGGCTACACCTTC
CASSESGMGYTF
>.|14|TRBV9|.|TRBJ1-2
TGTGCCAGCAGCGTAGCCGGGGGATCCTATGGCTACACCTTC
CASSVAGGSYGYTF
>.|13|TRBV18|.|TRBJ1-1
TGTGCCAGCTCCCCCGACTCGAACACTGAAGCTTTCTTT
CASSPDSNTEAFF
>.|16|TRBV6-5|TRBD1|TRBJ1-3
TGTGCCAGCAGTTCGGACAGGGGGCGGTCTGGAAACACCATATATTTT
CASSSDRGRSGNTIYF
>.|15|TRBV4-3|.|TRBJ1-1
TGCGCCAGCAGCCAAGAAGGAGCAGGGGACACTGAAGCTTTCTTT
CASSQEGAGDTEAFF
>.|13|TRBV7-9|.|TRBJ1-5
TGTGCCAGCAGCTTAGGGCTCCTTCAGCCCCAGCATTTT
CASSLGLLQPQHF
>.|17|TRBV27|TRBD1|TRBJ1-1
TGTGCCACCATCCCCGGGACAGGGGATCCGTTGGGCACTGAAGCTTTCTTT
CATIPGTGDPLGTEAFF
>.|15|TRBV27|.|TRBJ1-6
TGTGCCAGCAGTTTATGGGACGGTGGGAATTCACCCCTCCACTTT
CASSLWDGGNSPLHF
>.|14|TRBV5-1|TRBD1|TRBJ2-5
TGCGCCAGCAGCAGGGACAGGAAAGAAGAGACCCAGTACTTC
CASSRDRKEETQYF
>.|15|TRBV7-8|TRBD1|TRBJ1-2
TGTGCCAGCAGCTTAGGTGGACAGGGGAACTATGGCTACACCTTC
CASSLGGQGNYGYTF
>.|17|TRBV4-2|.|TRBJ1-6
TGTGCCAGCAGCCAGGACACTCAGCGGGGTAACGATTCACCCCTCCACTTT
CASSQDTQRGNDSPLHF